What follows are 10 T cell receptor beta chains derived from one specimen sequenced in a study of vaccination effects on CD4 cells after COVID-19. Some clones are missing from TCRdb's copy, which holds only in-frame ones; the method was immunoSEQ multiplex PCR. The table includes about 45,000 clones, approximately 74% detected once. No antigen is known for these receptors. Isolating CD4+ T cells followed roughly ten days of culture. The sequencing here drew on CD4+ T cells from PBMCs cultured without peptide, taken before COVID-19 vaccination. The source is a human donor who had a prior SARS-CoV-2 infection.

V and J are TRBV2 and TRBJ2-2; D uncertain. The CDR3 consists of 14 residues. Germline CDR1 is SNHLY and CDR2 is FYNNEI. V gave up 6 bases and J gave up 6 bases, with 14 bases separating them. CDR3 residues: CASSLDISPGELFF. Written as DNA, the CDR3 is TGTGCCAGCAGCCTAGATATAAGCCCCGGGGAGCTGTTTTTT.

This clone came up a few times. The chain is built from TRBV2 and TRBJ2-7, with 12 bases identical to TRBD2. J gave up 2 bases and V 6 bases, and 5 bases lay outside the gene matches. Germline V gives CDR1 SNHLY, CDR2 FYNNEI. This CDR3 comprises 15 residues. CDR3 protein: CASRQASGGAYEQYF. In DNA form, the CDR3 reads TGTGCCAGCAGGCAAGCTAGCGGGGGGGCCTACGAGCAGTACTTC.

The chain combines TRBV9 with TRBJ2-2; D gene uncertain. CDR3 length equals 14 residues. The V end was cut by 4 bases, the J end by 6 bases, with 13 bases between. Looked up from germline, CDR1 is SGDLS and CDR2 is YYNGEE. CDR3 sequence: CASSHEAESGELFF. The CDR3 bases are TGTGCCAGCAGCCACGAGGCTGAGTCCGGGGAGCTGTTTTTT.

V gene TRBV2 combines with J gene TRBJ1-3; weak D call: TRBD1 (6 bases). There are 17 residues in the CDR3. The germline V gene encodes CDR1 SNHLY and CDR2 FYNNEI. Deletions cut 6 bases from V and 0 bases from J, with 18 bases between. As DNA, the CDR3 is TGTGCCAGCAGCAACCTTTGGGGGCTCAACTCTGGAAACACCATATATTTT. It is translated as CASSNLWGLNSGNTIYF.

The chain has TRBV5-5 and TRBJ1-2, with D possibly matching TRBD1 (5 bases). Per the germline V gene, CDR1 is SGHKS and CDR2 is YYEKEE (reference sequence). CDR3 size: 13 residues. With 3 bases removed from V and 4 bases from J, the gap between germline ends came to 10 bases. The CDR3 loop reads CASSSRGGYGYTF. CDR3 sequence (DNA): TGTGCCAGCAGCTCGCGGGGGGGCTATGGCTACACCTTC.

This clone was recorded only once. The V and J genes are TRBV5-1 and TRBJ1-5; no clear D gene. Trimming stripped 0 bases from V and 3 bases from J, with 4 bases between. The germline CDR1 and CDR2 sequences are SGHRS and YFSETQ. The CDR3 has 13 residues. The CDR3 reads CASSLGPNQPQHF. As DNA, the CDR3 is TGCGCCAGCAGCTTGGGACCCAATCAGCCCCAGCATTTT. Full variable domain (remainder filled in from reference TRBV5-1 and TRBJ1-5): KAGVTQTPRYLIKTRGQQVTLSCSPISGHRSVSWYQQTPGQGLQFLFEYFSETQRNKGNFPGRFSGRQFSNSRSEMNVSTLELGDSALYLCASSLGPNQPQHFGDGTRLSIL.

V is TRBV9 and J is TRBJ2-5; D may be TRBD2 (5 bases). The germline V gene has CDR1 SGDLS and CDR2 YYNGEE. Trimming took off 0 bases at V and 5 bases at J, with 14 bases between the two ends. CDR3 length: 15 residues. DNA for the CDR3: TGTGCCAGCAGCGTAGAAGGCTCCCGCGGGGAGACCCAGTACTTC. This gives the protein CASSVEGSRGETQYF.

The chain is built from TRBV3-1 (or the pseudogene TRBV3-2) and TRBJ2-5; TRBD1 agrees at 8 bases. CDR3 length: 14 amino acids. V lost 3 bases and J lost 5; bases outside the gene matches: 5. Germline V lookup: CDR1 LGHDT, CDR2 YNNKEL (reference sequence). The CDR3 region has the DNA TGTGCCAGCAGCCAGGGAACAGGGGGTGAGACCCAGTACTTC. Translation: CASSQGTGGETQYF.

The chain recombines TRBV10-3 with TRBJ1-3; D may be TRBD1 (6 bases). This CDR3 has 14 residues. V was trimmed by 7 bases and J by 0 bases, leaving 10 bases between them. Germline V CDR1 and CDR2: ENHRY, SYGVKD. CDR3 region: CAITDRSSGNTIYF. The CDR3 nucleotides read TGTGCCATCACCGACAGGAGCTCTGGAAACACCATATATTTT.

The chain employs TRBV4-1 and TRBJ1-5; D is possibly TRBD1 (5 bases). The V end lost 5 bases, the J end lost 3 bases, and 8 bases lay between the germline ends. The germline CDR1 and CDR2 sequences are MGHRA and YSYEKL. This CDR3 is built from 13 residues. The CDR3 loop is CASSEGHNQPQHF. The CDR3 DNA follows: TGCGCCAGCAGCGAGGGGCACAATCAGCCCCAGCATTTT.